The T cell receptor beta chain under discussion was sequenced for a study of cytomegalovirus exposure and HLA in healthy donors. About the research overall: A preliminary data release comprised 80 million to 95 million unique TCRs obtained from HLA-typed donors. Across some 400 genotyped donors, about 81% landed in the Caucasian-associated ancestry cluster. Study-wide results and limits: The HLA-A and HLA-B alleles of most subjects were reportedly predicted accurately from TCR beta sequences.

For this clone: Its antigen is as yet unknown.

A multiplex PCR was run with 60 Vbeta primers and 13 Jbeta primers. The table came from immunoSEQ multiplex PCR; TCRdb's copy has only in-frame clones and leaves some out. The repertoire holds more than 90,000 clones, with 74% as singletons. The source material was PBMCs. The clonotype comes from a woman aged 45-65 years in good health and CMV-seropositive.

The CDR3, as DNA: TGTGCCATCAGTGGGGAGACAGGGATCTCACCCCTCCACTTT. Its protein product is CAISGETGISPLHF. The chain is built from TRBV10-3 and TRBJ1-6, with TRBD1 matching 7 bases. V trimming: 4 bases; J trimming: 10 bases; junction bases outside the gene matches: 7. CDR1 and CDR2 from the germline V gene are ENHRY and SYGVKD. CDR3 length: 14 residues.